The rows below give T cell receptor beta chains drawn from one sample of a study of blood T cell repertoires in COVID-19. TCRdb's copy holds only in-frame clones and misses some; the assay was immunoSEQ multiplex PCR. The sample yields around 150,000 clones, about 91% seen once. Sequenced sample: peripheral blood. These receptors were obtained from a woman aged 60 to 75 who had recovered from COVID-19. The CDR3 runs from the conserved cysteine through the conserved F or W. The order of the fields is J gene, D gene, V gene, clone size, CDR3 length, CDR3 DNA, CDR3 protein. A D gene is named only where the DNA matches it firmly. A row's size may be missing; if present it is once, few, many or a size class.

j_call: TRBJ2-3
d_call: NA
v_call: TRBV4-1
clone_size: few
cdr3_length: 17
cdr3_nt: TGCGCCAGCAGCCAAGATTTCGGCGCCACGACACCAGATACGCAGTATTTT
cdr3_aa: CASSQDFGATTPDTQYF

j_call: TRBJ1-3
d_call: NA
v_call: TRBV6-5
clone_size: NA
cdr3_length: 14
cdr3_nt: TGTGCCAGCAGTTACTCGAATAGTGGAAACACCATATATTTT
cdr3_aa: CASSYSNSGNTIYF

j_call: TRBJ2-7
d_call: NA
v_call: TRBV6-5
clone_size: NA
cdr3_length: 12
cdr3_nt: TGTGCCAGCAGTTTCCAAGGGGCTAGGCAGTACTTC
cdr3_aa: CASSFQGARQYF

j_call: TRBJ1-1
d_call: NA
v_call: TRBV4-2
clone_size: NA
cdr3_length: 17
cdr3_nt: TGTGCCAGCAGCCAAGATAAAGTTTACAGGGTATTCACTGAAGCTTTCTTT
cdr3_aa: CASSQDKVYRVFTEAFF

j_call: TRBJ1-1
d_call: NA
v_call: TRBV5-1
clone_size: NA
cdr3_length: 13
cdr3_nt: TGCGCCAGCAGTACCGGGGGGCGCACTGAAGCTTTCTTT
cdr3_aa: CASSTGGRTEAFF

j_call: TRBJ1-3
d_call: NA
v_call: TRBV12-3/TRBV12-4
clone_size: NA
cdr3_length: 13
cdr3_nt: TGTGCCAGCAGTTTATCAGGGCGGAACACCATATATTTT
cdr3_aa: CASSLSGRNTIYF

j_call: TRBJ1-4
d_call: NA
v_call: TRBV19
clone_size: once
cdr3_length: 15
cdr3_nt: TGTGCCAGTAGTATAGTTGGACAGCTTAATGAAAAACTGTTTTTT
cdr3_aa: CASSIVGQLNEKLFF

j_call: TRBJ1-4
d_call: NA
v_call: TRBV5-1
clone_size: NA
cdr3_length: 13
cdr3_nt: TGCGCCAGCAGCTCGGGGGTCGATGAAAAACTGTTTTTT
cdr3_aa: CASSSGVDEKLFF

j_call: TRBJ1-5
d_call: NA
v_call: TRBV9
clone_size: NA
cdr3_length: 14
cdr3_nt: TGTGCCAGCAGCCGGACAGATAGCAATCAGCCCCAGCATTTT
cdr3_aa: CASSRTDSNQPQHF

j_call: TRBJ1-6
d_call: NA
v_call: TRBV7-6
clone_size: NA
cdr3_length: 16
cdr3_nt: TGTGCCAGCAGCTTGGGGGCAGTGGGATTAAATTCACCCCTCCACTTT
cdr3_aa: CASSLGAVGLNSPLHF

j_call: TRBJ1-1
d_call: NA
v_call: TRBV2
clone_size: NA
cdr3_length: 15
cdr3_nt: TGTGCTTCCCGCCGCCGCCGGGAGGGTAACACTGAAGCTTTCTTT
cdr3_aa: CASRRRREGNTEAFF

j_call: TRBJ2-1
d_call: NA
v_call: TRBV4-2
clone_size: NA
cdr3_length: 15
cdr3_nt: TGTGCCAGCAGCCTAGTTCCGACTAGTTTCAACGAGCAGTTCTTC
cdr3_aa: CASSLVPTSFNEQFF

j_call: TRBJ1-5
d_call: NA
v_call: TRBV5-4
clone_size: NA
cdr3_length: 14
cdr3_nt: TGTGCCAGCAGTCCGGGGGGAGCTTATCAGCCCCAGCATTTT
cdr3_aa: CASSPGGAYQPQHF

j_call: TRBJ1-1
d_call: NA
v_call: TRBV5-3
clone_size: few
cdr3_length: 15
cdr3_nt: TGTGCCAGAAGCTTGTCAGGGATTATCGGCACTGAAGCTTTCTTT
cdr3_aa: CARSLSGIIGTEAFF

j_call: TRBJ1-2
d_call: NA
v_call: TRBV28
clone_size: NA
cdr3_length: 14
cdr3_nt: TGTGCCAGCAGCAACAGTATGAAAAACTATGGCTACACCTTC
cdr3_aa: CASSNSMKNYGYTF

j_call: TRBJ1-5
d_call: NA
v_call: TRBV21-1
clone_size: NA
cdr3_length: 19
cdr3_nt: TGTGCCAGCAGCACCTGGGGGGGGCGGTTATGTCTGAGCAATCAGCCCCAGCATTTT
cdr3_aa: CASSTWGGRLCLSNQPQHF

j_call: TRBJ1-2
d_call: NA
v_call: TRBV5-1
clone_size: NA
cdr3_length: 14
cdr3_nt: TGCGCCAGCAGCCCTTTTCCGGGGAGCTATGGCTACACCTTC
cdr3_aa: CASSPFPGSYGYTF

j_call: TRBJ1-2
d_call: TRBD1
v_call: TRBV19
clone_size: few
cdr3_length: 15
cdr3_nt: TGTGCCAGTAGCCCCGGGACAGCAACTAACTATGGCTACACCTTC
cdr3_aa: CASSPGTATNYGYTF

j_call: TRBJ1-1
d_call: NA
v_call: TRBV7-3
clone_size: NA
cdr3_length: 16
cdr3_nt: TGTGCCAGCAGCTTGGGGTTGGGGGCCAGGGACACTGAAGCTTTCTTT
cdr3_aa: CASSLGLGARDTEAFF

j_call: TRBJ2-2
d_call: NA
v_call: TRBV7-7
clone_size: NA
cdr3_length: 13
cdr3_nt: TGTGCCAGCAGTTTAACGGAGGGCTGGGAGCTGTTTTTT
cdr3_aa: CASSLTEGWELFF

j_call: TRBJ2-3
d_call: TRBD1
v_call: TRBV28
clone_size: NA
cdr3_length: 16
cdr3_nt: TGTGCCAGCAGTTTGCCGGGACAGGGCTCCGCAGATACGCAGTATTTT
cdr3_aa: CASSLPGQGSADTQYF

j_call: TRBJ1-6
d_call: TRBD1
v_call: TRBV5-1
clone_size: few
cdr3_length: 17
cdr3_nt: TGCGCCAGCAGCTTGGCCCCACAGGGGGGGGGTAATTCACCCCTCCACTTT
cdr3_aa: CASSLAPQGGGNSPLHF

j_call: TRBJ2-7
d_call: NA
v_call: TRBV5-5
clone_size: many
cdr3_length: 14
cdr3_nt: TGTGCCAGCAGCTTGGCCAGGTCAGTCTACGAGCAGTACTTC
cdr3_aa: CASSLARSVYEQYF

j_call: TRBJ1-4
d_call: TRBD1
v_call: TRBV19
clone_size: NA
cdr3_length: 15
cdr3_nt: TGTGCCAGTAGTCGTACCGGACAGGGAGGTGAAAAACTGTTTTTT
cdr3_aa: CASSRTGQGGEKLFF

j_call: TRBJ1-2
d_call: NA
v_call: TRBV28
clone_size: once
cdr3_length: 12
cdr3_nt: TGTGCCAGCAGTTTAGCAGGGAGGGGCTACACCTTC
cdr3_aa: CASSLAGRGYTF